This T cell receptor (beta chain) was recorded in a study of blood T cell repertoires in COVID-19 (TCRdb year 2020). In the study overall: Samples from collaborators originated in the United States, Italy and Spain and spanned both the acute and convalescent phases of COVID-19. The prospective study material was composed of cDNA or gDNA derived from T cells, B-cell-depleted T cells, or PBMCs. The repertoires were made available in a free public database intended to serve as a resource for research on the immune response to SARS-CoV-2. The samples were drawn from the first 160 participants of the ongoing ImmuneRACE study and from 950 to 1,500 subjects provided by 6 global collaborators. The dataset comprised deeply sampled blood TCRbeta repertoires from subjects exposed to, actively infected with, or recovered from COVID-19. Where HLA class I and class II types were available, the types were taken from metadata supplied by the sample provider, not from assay-based typing. Nearly every sample came with metadata listing a de-identified subject ID, COVID-19 status, age in years and sex.

TCRbeta CDR3 regions were amplified from genomic DNA using the immunoSEQ Assay, a bias-controlled multiplex PCR. The authors' analysis ran thus. The number of nucleated cells in each sample was estimated from the amplification of reference gene primers within the assay. To quantify the absolute abundance of each unique TCRbeta CDR3 rearrangement, sequence reads were collapsed and filtered. For each sample, productive Simpson clonality was calculated as the square root of Simpson's diversity index across productive rearrangements. In TCRdb, the immuneACCESS table is reduced to in-frame sequences with V and J assigned. These tables do not hold every clone; where another copy was compared, an unresolved V gene accounts for under half, and the others remain unexplained. The V and J calls and clone size come from that table; D and trimming were worked out from the DNA. For this sample there are roughly 400,000 clones; about 90% appear just once. The ten largest account for less than 2% of the sample.

General conclusions and limits of the study: Clinical and demographic metadata were provided uncurated, with the amount varying by source and participant.

Participants in the prospective study were aged roughly 18 to 100 years, lived in about two dozen United States geographic areas, and enrolled through a virtual design. In the prospective study, participants were assigned to cohorts based on the clinical history participants reported in a screening survey and a study questionnaire. ImmuneRACE Cohort 3 recovered participants were defined by two consecutive negative NP/OP PCR tests, healthcare professional clearance, or symptom resolution. In the prospective study, whole blood, serum and a nasopharyngeal or oropharyngeal swab were collected from each participant by mobile phlebotomists. Prospective study participants could optionally give additional blood draws and questionnaires over an approximately two-month period. Blood samples from the prospective study were shipped frozen or at room temperature prior to DNA extraction. Reading the germline V gene gives CDR1 MNHEY and CDR2 SVGAGI. Clipping removes 6 bases from V and 0 bases from J, with 4 as the unmatched junction base count. The CDR3, cysteine through phenylalanine, is 14 amino acids long. Only the CDR3 DNA is retained, 42 bases long and in frame from the first base.

About this clone itself: It lacks a known antigen. Within one base of it there is no much larger clone, and no base qualities were kept.

The chain is assembled from TRBV6-5 and TRBJ1-2, with 7 middle bases fitting TRBD1. The specimen sequenced was PBMCs or T cells enriched from blood (not recorded which). The TCR comes from a young woman who had recovered from COVID-19. CDR3 protein: CASSLRGTNYGYTF. The sequence in DNA is TGTGCCAGCAGCCTCAGGGGGACTAACTATGGCTACACCTTC.